Below, 5 T cell receptor beta chains from the same sample are listed, as sequenced in a study of cytomegalovirus exposure and HLA in healthy donors. The PCR employed 60 Vbeta primers together with 13 Jbeta primers. Sequencing used immunoSEQ multiplex PCR; TCRdb keeps in-frame clones, though not all of them. This sample has 90,000 to 100,000 clones, with 50% to 75% found just once. Sequenced: PBMCs. These receptors came from a man in his thirties or forties in good health and CMV-seronegative.

This clone was seen only a few times. The chain links TRBV10-3 to TRBJ2-1; 13 bases match TRBD2. This CDR3 is 18 amino acids long. Trimming cost V 3 bases and J 4 bases; bases outside gene matches: 9. Germline V gives CDR1 ENHRY, CDR2 SYGVKD. CDR3: CAISDEMTSGRLYNEQFF. CDR3 DNA: TGTGCCATCAGTGATGAAATGACTAGCGGGAGGCTGTACAATGAGCAGTTCTTC.

J is TRBJ1-4 and V is TRBV18; no reliable D call. V lost 2 bases and J lost 7, with 5 bases in between. Germline CDR1 and CDR2: KGHSH and LQKENI. The CDR3 is made up of 12 amino acids. CDR3 residues: CASSPGSEKLFF. In nucleotides, the CDR3 is TGTGCCAGCTCACCAGGGAGTGAAAAACTGTTTTTT.

This rearrangement joins TRBV27 to TRBJ2-7, with TRBD2 matching over 9 bases. Losses at the gene ends were 2 bases for V and 2 bases for J; bases not matched to a gene: 4. The CDR3 consists of 15 residues. Germline values: CDR1 MNHEY, CDR2 SMNVEV (reference sequence). The CDR3 spells CASSLRRGGAYEQYF. CDR3 nucleotides: TGTGCCAGCAGTTTACGGCGGGGGGGGGCCTACGAGCAGTACTTC.

The chain couples TRBV13 to TRBJ2-1, with 11 bases lining up with TRBD2. CDR1 is PRHDT and CDR2 is FYEKMQ in the germline V gene (reference sequence). Losses at the gene ends were 3 bases for V and 8 bases for J; bases not matched to a gene: 9. This CDR3 comprises 16 residues. CDR3 in DNA: TGTGCCAGCAGCTTGGACACTAGCGGGAGAGGTGATGAGCAGTTCTTC. This sequence encodes CASSLDTSGRGDEQFF.

The chain joins TRBV5-1 to TRBJ2-1; possibly TRBD1 for D (6 bases). Trimming took 5 bases from V and 4 from J, leaving 25 bases between them. CDR3 length: 18 amino acids. Germline V CDR1 and CDR2: SGHRS, YFSETQ. CDR3 sequence: CASSPRDTVRRDYNEQFF. The CDR3, as DNA: TGCGCCAGCAGTCCCCGGGACACTGTTCGGCGAGATTACAATGAGCAGTTCTTC.